This TCR beta chain was obtained from a study of cytomegalovirus exposure and HLA in healthy donors. Per the germline V gene, CDR1 is LGHNA and CDR2 is YSLEER. The CDR3 loop spans 14 amino acids. Trimming shortened V by 3 bases and J by 2 bases, and 10 bases separated the two germline ends. Both 60 Vbeta primers and 13 Jbeta primers went into the PCR. In the study's own analysis: Counted up in a later analysis, unique TCR beta chains came to about 80 million, with about 10 million shared. Produced via immunoSEQ multiplex PCR; TCRdb's table is partial and in-frame only. Clonal size and the V and J genes are those of that table, whereas D and trimming came from the DNA. The sample lists about 76,000 clones, about 70% seen once, with about 12% in the top ten. This clone rates as medium-sized. The sample carries other DNA sequences with the same CDR3.

The gene calls are TRBV4-3 and TRBJ1-1, with D possibly TRBD1 on 6 matching bases. The receptor's source is a male donor in good health and CMV-seropositive. What was sequenced was PBMCs. The CDR3 nucleotides read TGCGCCAGCAGCCAGGTCAGGGGAAACACTGAAGCTTTCTTT. Protein product: CASSQVRGNTEAFF.